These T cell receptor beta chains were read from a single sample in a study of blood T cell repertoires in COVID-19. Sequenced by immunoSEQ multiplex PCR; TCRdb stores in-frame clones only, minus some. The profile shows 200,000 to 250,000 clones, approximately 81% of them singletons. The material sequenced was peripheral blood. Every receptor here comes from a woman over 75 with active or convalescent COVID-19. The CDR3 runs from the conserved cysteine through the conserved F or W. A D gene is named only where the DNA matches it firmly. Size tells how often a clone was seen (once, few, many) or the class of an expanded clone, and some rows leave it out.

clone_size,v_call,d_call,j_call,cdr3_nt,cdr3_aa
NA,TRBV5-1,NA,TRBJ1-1,TGCGCCAGCAGCTCGCTAACAGAGAACACTGAAGCTTTCTTT,CASSSLTENTEAFF
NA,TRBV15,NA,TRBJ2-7,TGTGCCACCAGCAGCCCGGGGGTAAACGAGCAGTACTTC,CATSSPGVNEQYF
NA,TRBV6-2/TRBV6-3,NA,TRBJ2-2,TGTGCCAGCAGTCGCGACGGGGGCACCGGGGAGCTGTTTTTT,CASSRDGGTGELFF
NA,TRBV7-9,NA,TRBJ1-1,TGTGCCAGCAGCTTAGCTACAATGAACACTGAAGCTTTCTTT,CASSLATMNTEAFF
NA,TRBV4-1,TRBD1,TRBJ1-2,TGCGCCAGCAGCCAACATGGACAGGGGTGGGAGTACACCTTC,CASSQHGQGWEYTF
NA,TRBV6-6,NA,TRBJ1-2,TGTGCCAGCAGCCGCAGGGAGGACTATGGCTACACCTTC,CASSRREDYGYTF
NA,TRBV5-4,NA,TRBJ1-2,TGTGCCAGCAGCTCGCCGACAGTCTTCTATGGCTACACCTTC,CASSSPTVFYGYTF
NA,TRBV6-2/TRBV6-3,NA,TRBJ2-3,TGTGCCAGCAGTTCCCGCTTAGCGGAATCCACAGATACGCAGTATTTT,CASSSRLAESTDTQYF
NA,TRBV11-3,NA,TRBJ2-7,TGTGCCAGCAGCCCCGGACACGGCCGCGAGCAGTACTTC,CASSPGHGREQYF
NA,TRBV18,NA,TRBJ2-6,TGTGCCAGCTCAGAATCAGGAGGCTCTGGGGCCAACGTCCTGACTTTC,CASSESGGSGANVLTF
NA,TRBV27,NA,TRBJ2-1,TGTGCCAGCAGTCGGACATTCCCCGTTAATGAGCAGTTCTTC,CASSRTFPVNEQFF
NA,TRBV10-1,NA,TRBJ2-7,TGCGCCAGCAGTGAGTCCCATTCGGGGGGCCGGACCTACGAGCAGTACTTC,CASSESHSGGRTYEQYF
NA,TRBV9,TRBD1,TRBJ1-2,TGTGCCAGCACCACAGGGGGAGTCTATGGCTACACCTTC,CASTTGGVYGYTF
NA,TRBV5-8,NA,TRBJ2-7,TGTGCCAGCAGCCGTGCCTACGAGCAGTACTTC,CASSRAYEQYF
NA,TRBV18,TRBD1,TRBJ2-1,TGTGCCAGCTCACCAGACAGGGGGCAGTTCTTC,CASSPDRGQFF
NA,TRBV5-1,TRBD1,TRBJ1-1,TGCGCCAGCAGCTCCGGACAGGGTGGGTCCACTGAAGCTTTCTTT,CASSSGQGGSTEAFF
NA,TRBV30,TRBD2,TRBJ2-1,TGTGCCTGGAGTGTAAGGCTAGCGGGGGGGCCGTATGAGCAGTTCTTC,CAWSVRLAGGPYEQFF
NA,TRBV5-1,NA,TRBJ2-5,TGCGCCAGCAGCTGGCGGGGGCCGCCGGAGACCCAGTACTTC,CASSWRGPPETQYF
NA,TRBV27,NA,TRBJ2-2,TGTGCCAGCAGTTTCTCAGGGCTCACCGGGGAGCTGTTTTTT,CASSFSGLTGELFF
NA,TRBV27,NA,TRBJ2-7,TGTGCCAGCAGTCCCGTACAGGGCGGCTCCTACGAGCAGTACTTC,CASSPVQGGSYEQYF
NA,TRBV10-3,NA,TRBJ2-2,TGTGCCCAAGGAGGGGACGGGAACGCCGGGGAGCTGTTTTTT,CAQGGDGNAGELFF
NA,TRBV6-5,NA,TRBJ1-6,TGTGCCAGCAACCAAGGCAGGGGTGAGGCACCCCTCCACTTT,CASNQGRGEAPLHF
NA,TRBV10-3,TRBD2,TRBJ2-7,TGTGCCATCAGTGTTTTGGGAGGGTTCTACGAGCAGTACTTC,CAISVLGGFYEQYF
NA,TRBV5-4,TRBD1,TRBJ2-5,TGTGCCAGCAGCTTGGCGACAGGGCAAGAGACCCAGTACTTC,CASSLATGQETQYF
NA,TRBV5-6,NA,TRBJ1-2,TGTGCCAGCAGCTTTGGGGGGGCCTATGGCTACACCTTC,CASSFGGAYGYTF
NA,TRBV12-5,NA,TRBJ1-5,TGTGCTAGTGGTTTGAACAGTCCCAATCAGCCCCAGCATTTT,CASGLNSPNQPQHF
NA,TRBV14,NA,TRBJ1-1,TGTGCCAGTAGCCAAGACTCAACTACCTGGGAAGCTTTCTTT,CASSQDSTTWEAFF
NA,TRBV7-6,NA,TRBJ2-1,TGTGCCAGCAGCTTAGCGTCGAGCGGCCAAATCACGAGGAACAATGAGCAGTTCTTC,CASSLASSGQITRNNEQFF
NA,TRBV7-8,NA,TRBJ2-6,TGTGCCAGCACTCTCACAGGTAGCTCTGGGGCCAACGTCCTGACTTTC,CASTLTGSSGANVLTF
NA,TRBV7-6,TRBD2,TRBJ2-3,TGTGCCAGCAGCTTAGAGACTAGCGGGGGGATCACAGATACGCAGTATTTT,CASSLETSGGITDTQYF
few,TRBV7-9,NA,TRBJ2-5,TGTGCCAGCAGCTCAGATAACCAAGAGACCCAGTACTTC,CASSSDNQETQYF
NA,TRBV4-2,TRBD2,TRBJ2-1,TGTGCCAGCGCTACTAGCGGGGGGTACAATGAGCAGTTCTTC,CASATSGGYNEQFF
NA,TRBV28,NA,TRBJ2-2,TGTGCCAGCAGGTCACTGAACACCGGGGAGCTGTTTTTT,CASRSLNTGELFF